These 25 T cell receptor beta chains were all obtained from the same sample, sequenced in a study of T cells expressing NK-cell markers. Following a re-call of the 5' RACE reads, TCRdb has one entry per CDR3 protein and lacks DNA. The sample holds some 600,000 distinct CDR3 sequences. Sequencing was done on a sample of blood T cells: a sorted CD56 or NKG2C T cell subset, CD4+ or CD8+ T cells, or bulk PBMC T cells (not recorded which). The origin of the receptors is a man younger than 30 in good health.

This chain joins TRBV12-3 or TRBV12-4 and TRBJ2-7; the D gene TCRdb calls, TRBD2, cannot be checked with no DNA. This CDR3 region has 14 residues. The CDR3 here is CASRETSGTYEQYF.

This rearrangement joins TRBV5-1 to TRBJ2-5. CDR3 length: 15 residues. Germline V gene data show CDR1 as SGHRS and CDR2 as YFSETQ. The CDR3 reads CASSLVGWDRETQYF.

The V call is TRBV7-3, the J call TRBJ2-1; the D gene TCRdb calls, TRBD2, cannot be checked with no DNA. Per the germline V gene, CDR1 is SGHTA and CDR2 is FQGTGA. CDR3 length: 15 residues. The CDR3 sequence is CASSLSPGLGYEQFF.

The rearrangement uses TRBV24-1 and TRBJ2-1; absent DNA, TCRdb's TRBD2 call cannot be checked. Per germline, CDR1 KGHDR and CDR2 SFDVKD. The CDR3 length is 14 residues. CDR3: CATSDNWTSGGAFF.

This chain links TRBV5-5 with TRBJ2-1; TCRdb indicates TRBD2, and absent DNA this call remains unverified. CDR3 size: 15 residues. CDR1 is SGHKS and CDR2 is YYEKEE in the germline V gene (reference sequence). The CDR3 protein is CAGQQGPSSYNEQFF.

The chain has TRBV29-1 and TRBJ2-1; the TRBD2 assignment by TCRdb is unverifiable without DNA. CDR1 and CDR2 from the germline V gene are SQVTM and ANQGSEA. This CDR3 has 13 amino acids. CDR3 sequence: CSVVVGGGDEQFF.

CDR3 loop: CASSIQGISYNEQFF. V usage is TRBV28 and J usage is TRBJ2-1; TCRdb outputs TRBD1, but without DNA this stays unchecked. Germline CDR1 MDHEN, CDR2 SYDVKM. This CDR3 is 15 amino acids long.

The V and J genes are TRBV5-1 and TRBJ1-5. This CDR3 has 15 amino acids. Germline V gene data show CDR1 as SGHRS and CDR2 as YFSETQ. The CDR3 region is CASSLDGQGHQPQHF.

The V and J genes are TRBV21-1 and TRBJ2-3; the D call of TRBD2 rests on TCRdb alone, since no DNA is present to check it. TRBV21-1 is a recognized pseudogene. This CDR3 is 18 amino acids long. CDR3 amino acids: CASSDPAGLRARTDTQYF.

V usage is TRBV12-3 or TRBV12-4 and J usage is TRBJ1-5. The CDR3 is 14 amino acids. The CDR3 reads CASVGGDSNQPQHF.

V is TRBV13 and J is TRBJ1-1; TCRdb picks TRBD1, but there is no DNA to check that call. The germline gives CDR1 PRHDT, CDR2 FYEKMQ (reference sequence). CDR3 length: 13 amino acids. CDR3 loop: CASSSGTEVEAFF.

The rearrangement uses TRBV11-1 and TRBJ2-5; the D call of TRBD2 rests on TCRdb alone, since no DNA is present to check it. The CDR3 sequence is 14 residues long. Per germline, CDR1 SGHAT and CDR2 FQDESV (reference sequence). CDR3 sequence: CASSPEGRAETQYF. Full variable domain (missing parts from reference TRBV11-1 and TRBJ2-5): EAEVAQSPRYKITEKSQAVAFWCDPISGHATLYWYRQILGQGPELLVQFQDESVVDDSQLPKDRFSAERLKGVDSTLKIQPAELGDSAMYLCASSPEGRAETQYFGPGTRLLVL.

The chain uses TRBV29-1 and TRBJ2-1; absent DNA, TCRdb's TRBD2 call cannot be checked. The CDR3 runs 12 residues. Germline V gene data show CDR1 as SQVTM and CDR2 as ANQGSEA. The CDR3 region is CSAGTKRNEQFF.

This sequence joins TRBV20-1 and TRBJ2-3; without DNA, the TCRdb call of TRBD1 cannot be checked. There are 17 residues in the CDR3. Germline CDR1 is DFQATT and CDR2 is SNEGSKA (reference sequence). The CDR3 sequence is CSARGTGASGGTDTQYF.

The chain links TRBV7-9 to TRBJ1-1. The CDR3 has 14 residues. CDR1 SEHNR and CDR2 FQNEAQ come from the germline V gene (reference sequence). The CDR3 spells CASSLGTLNTEAFF.

V is TRBV2 and J is TRBJ2-1; TCRdb proposes TRBD1, but this gene call is untestable without DNA. Germline values: CDR1 SNHLY, CDR2 FYNNEI. This CDR3 contains 13 residues. This chain's CDR3 is CASRDIPRGEQFF.

This chain joins TRBV29-1 and TRBJ2-3; TCRdb's D call of TRBD1 is untestable without DNA. Germline V gives CDR1 SQVTM, CDR2 ANQGSEA. The CDR3 is made up of 13 amino acids. This chain's CDR3 is CSSHGTSTDTQYF.

This chain's CDR3 is CASSQAGAGAIWNEQFF. The genes are TRBV4-1 and TRBJ2-1. The CDR3 runs to 17 residues. Germline loops: CDR1 MGHRA, CDR2 YSYEKL.

The rearrangement links TRBV4-1 to TRBJ2-2; TCRdb outputs TRBD1, but without DNA this stays unchecked. The CDR3 covers 17 residues. Per the germline V gene, CDR1 is MGHRA and CDR2 is YSYEKL. The chain's CDR3 is CASSQPPGSSNTGELFF.

V is TRBV21-1 and J is TRBJ2-7. TRBV21-1 is classified as a pseudogene. This CDR3 contains 13 residues. CDR3 residues: CASSKRFRHEQYF.

The rearrangement uses TRBV27 and TRBJ1-4; absent DNA, TCRdb's TRBD1 call cannot be checked. The CDR3 spans 15 residues. CDR1 MNHEY and CDR2 SMNVEV come from the germline V gene (reference sequence). The chain's CDR3 is CASSFRQATNEKLFF.

The chain combines TRBV5-4 with TRBJ2-1; the TRBD1 assignment by TCRdb is unverifiable without DNA. The germline gives CDR1 SGHNT, CDR2 YYREEE (reference sequence). The CDR3 consists of 16 residues. The CDR3 protein is CASSLVGTGRVNEQFF.

The chain is built from TRBV6-5 and TRBJ2-2; TCRdb indicates TRBD1, and absent DNA this call remains unverified. The CDR3 is 13 residues long. The V gene's germline CDR1 is MNHEY and CDR2 SVGAGI. CDR3 sequence reads: CASGGGATGELFF.

This chain uses TRBV7-2 with TRBJ2-7; TCRdb names TRBD1, which stays unverified in the absence of DNA. Germline values: CDR1 SGHTA, CDR2 FQGNSA. The length of the CDR3 is 13 residues. CDR3 residues: CASSRQGAYEQYF.

CDR3 loop: CASSLAPDLTYEQYF. The rearrangement links TRBV11-2 to TRBJ2-7; checking the TCRdb D call of TRBD2 is not possible without DNA. The CDR3 runs 15 residues. The germline gives CDR1 SGHAT, CDR2 FQNNGV. The full variable domain, completed using reference TRBV11-2 and TRBJ2-7, is EAGVAQSPRYKIIEKRQSVAFWCNPISGHATLYWYQQILGQGPKLLIQFQNNGVVDDSQLPKDRFSAERLKGVDSTLKIQPAKLEDSAVYLCASSLAPDLTYEQYFGPGTRLTVT.